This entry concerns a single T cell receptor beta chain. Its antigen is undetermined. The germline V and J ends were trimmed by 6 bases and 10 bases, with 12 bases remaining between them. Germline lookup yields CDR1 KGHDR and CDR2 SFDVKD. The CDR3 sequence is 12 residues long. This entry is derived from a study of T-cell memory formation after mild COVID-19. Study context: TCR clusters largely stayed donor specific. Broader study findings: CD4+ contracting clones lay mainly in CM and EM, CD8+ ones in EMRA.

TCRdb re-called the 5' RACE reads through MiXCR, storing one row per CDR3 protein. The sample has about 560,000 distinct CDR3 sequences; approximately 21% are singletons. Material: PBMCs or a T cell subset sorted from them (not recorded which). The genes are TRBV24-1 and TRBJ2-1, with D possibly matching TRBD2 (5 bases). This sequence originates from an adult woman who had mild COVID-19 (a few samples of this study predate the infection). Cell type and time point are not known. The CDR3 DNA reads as TGTGCCACCAGTCGAGGGCCCAGGGAGCAGTTCTTC. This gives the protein CATSRGPREQFF.